A selection of T cell receptor beta chains follows, all from one sample in a study of shared clonotypes between healthy human individuals. Here immunoSEQ multiplex PCR was the method, and the copy in TCRdb shows in-frame clones only, minus some. This sample has around 2.1 million clones; approximately 94% occur once, and the top ten carry over 0.1%. Sequenced input: naive CD4+ T cells sorted from blood. These receptors all come from a man younger than 35 in good health. Both conserved end residues are part of each CDR3. The order of the fields is clone size, J gene, V gene, D gene, CDR3 DNA, CDR3 protein. D genes are given only for firm matches. Not every row has a clone size; where given, it reads once, few, many or a size class.

clone_size: few
j_call: TRBJ1-6
v_call: TRBV5-8
d_call: .
cdr3_nt: TGTGCCAGCAGCTTGGAGTCTGAGCCTTCACCCCTCCACTTT
cdr3_aa: CASSLESEPSPLHF

clone_size: .
j_call: TRBJ1-2
v_call: TRBV27
d_call: .
cdr3_nt: TGTGCCAGCAGTTTTAGGGGCGAGGGTGGCTACACCTTC
cdr3_aa: CASSFRGEGGYTF

clone_size: .
j_call: TRBJ1-6
v_call: TRBV2
d_call: .
cdr3_nt: TGTGCCAGCAGGGCGGGACGGTCAAATTCACCCCTCCACTTT
cdr3_aa: CASRAGRSNSPLHF

clone_size: .
j_call: TRBJ1-2
v_call: TRBV29-1
d_call: .
cdr3_nt: TGCAGCGGTGGGGATTGGGGCGAAGTCAGCTCTAACTATGGCTACACCTTC
cdr3_aa: CSGGDWGEVSSNYGYTF

clone_size: few
j_call: TRBJ2-1
v_call: TRBV28
d_call: .
cdr3_nt: TGTGCCAGCAGTTTTAGAACCTGGGATGAGCAGTTCTTC
cdr3_aa: CASSFRTWDEQFF

clone_size: once
j_call: TRBJ1-1
v_call: TRBV30
d_call: TRBD1
cdr3_nt: TGTGCCTGGAGTGTCAACAGGGGAACCTCGAACACTGAAGCTTTCTTT
cdr3_aa: CAWSVNRGTSNTEAFF

clone_size: once
j_call: TRBJ1-2
v_call: TRBV28
d_call: .
cdr3_nt: TGTGCCAGCAGCCCCTCCGGGAAGGGGGACTATGGCTACACCTTC
cdr3_aa: CASSPSGKGDYGYTF

clone_size: .
j_call: TRBJ1-4
v_call: TRBV6-1
d_call: .
cdr3_nt: TGTGCCAGCAAGCGGTCGACAGATTTTAATGAAAAACTGTTTTTT
cdr3_aa: CASKRSTDFNEKLFF

clone_size: .
j_call: TRBJ1-1
v_call: TRBV7-9
d_call: .
cdr3_nt: TGTGCCAGCAGCAGGGAGAACACTGAAGCTTTCTTT
cdr3_aa: CASSRENTEAFF

clone_size: .
j_call: TRBJ1-6
v_call: TRBV5-5
d_call: .
cdr3_nt: TGTGCCAGCAGCTTCGGGCAACTCTCCGCGGATAATTCACCCCTCCACTTT
cdr3_aa: CASSFGQLSADNSPLHF

clone_size: once
j_call: TRBJ1-4
v_call: TRBV6-5
d_call: .
cdr3_nt: TGTGCCAGCAGGAAGAAGGAACAGGGTAAACTGTTTTTT
cdr3_aa: CASRKKEQGKLFF

clone_size: .
j_call: TRBJ1-4
v_call: TRBV11-2
d_call: TRBD1
cdr3_nt: TGTGCCAGCAGCTTGGGACAGTCCAGTAATGAAAAACTGTTTTTT
cdr3_aa: CASSLGQSSNEKLFF

clone_size: .
j_call: TRBJ1-2
v_call: TRBV6-5
d_call: .
cdr3_nt: TGTGCCAGCAGTTACACCAGGGATCTATATGGCTACACCTTC
cdr3_aa: CASSYTRDLYGYTF

clone_size: .
j_call: TRBJ2-1
v_call: TRBV5-4
d_call: .
cdr3_nt: TGTGCCAGCTCCGAAGGCCAGCGGACACACAATGAGCAGTTCTTC
cdr3_aa: CASSEGQRTHNEQFF

clone_size: .
j_call: TRBJ1-1
v_call: TRBV10-1
d_call: .
cdr3_nt: TGCGCCAGCAGTGAGGACTGGGTCGGGTCTGAAGCTTTCTTT
cdr3_aa: CASSEDWVGSEAFF

clone_size: .
j_call: TRBJ2-1
v_call: TRBV5-1
d_call: TRBD2
cdr3_nt: TGCGCCTCCTCCCCGGGGGGGCGCGAGGATGAGCAGTTCTTC
cdr3_aa: CASSPGGREDEQFF

clone_size: .
j_call: TRBJ2-3
v_call: TRBV30
d_call: .
cdr3_nt: TGTGCCTCTAGTGAGGATACGCAGTATTTT
cdr3_aa: CASSEDTQYF

clone_size: .
j_call: TRBJ1-6
v_call: TRBV30
d_call: .
cdr3_nt: TGTGCCTGGAGAGGACAGAAGTATTCACCCCTCCACTTT
cdr3_aa: CAWRGQKYSPLHF

clone_size: .
j_call: TRBJ1-2
v_call: TRBV5-1
d_call: .
cdr3_nt: TGCGCCAGCAGCTACGGACAGTTCAGCTATGGCTACACCTTC
cdr3_aa: CASSYGQFSYGYTF

clone_size: .
j_call: TRBJ2-7
v_call: TRBV6-5
d_call: TRBD1
cdr3_nt: TGTGCCAGCAGTTACTTGACAGGGGGCGTCTACGAGCAGTACTTC
cdr3_aa: CASSYLTGGVYEQYF

clone_size: .
j_call: TRBJ2-7
v_call: TRBV5-4
d_call: TRBD1
cdr3_nt: TGTGCCAGCAGCACGCGGACAGGTCCTTACGAGCAGTACTTC
cdr3_aa: CASSTRTGPYEQYF

clone_size: .
j_call: TRBJ2-7
v_call: TRBV7-2
d_call: .
cdr3_nt: TGTGCCAGCAGCTCCTGGGGGGTAGGGGACTACGAGCAGTACTTC
cdr3_aa: CASSSWGVGDYEQYF

clone_size: .
j_call: TRBJ1-2
v_call: TRBV2
d_call: .
cdr3_nt: TGTGCCAGCAGAGAAGACGTCGGTAACTATGGCTACACCTTC
cdr3_aa: CASREDVGNYGYTF

clone_size: .
j_call: TRBJ1-6
v_call: TRBV4-2
d_call: .
cdr3_nt: TGTGCCAGCAGCCAAGCTTCAGGCTCATATTCACCCCTCCACTTT
cdr3_aa: CASSQASGSYSPLHF